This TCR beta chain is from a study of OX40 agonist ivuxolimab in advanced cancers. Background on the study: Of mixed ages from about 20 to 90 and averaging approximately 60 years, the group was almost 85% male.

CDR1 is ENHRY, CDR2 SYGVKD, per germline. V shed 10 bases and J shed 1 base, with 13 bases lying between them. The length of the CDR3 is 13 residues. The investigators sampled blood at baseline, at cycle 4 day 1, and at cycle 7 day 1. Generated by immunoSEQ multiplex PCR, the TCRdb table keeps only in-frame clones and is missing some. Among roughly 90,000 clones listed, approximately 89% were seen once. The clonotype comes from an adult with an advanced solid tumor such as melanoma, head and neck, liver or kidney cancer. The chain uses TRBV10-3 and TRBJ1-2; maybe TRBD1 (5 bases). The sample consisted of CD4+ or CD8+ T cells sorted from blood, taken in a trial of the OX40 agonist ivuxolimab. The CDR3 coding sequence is TGTGCCACCACGGCGACAGATAACTATGGCTACACCTTC. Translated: CATTATDNYGYTF.